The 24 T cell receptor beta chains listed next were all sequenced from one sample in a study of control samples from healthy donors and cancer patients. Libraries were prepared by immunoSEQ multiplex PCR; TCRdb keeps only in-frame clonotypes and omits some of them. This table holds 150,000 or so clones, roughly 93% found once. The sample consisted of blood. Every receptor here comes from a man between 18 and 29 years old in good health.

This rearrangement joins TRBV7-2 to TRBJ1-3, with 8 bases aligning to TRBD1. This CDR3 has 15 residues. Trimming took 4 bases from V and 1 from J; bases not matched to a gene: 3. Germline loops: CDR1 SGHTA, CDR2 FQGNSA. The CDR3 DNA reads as TGTGCCAGCAGCTGGAACAGGGGGTCTGGAAACACCATATATTTT. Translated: CASSWNRGSGNTIYF.

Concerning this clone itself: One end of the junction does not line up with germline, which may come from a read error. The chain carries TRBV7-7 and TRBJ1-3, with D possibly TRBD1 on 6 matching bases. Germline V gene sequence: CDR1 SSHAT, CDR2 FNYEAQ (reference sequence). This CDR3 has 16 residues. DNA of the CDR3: TGTGCTAGCAGCTTATCGGGGGGACATTCTGGAAACACCATATATTTT. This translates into CASSLSGGHSGNTIYF.

CDR3 amino acids: CATSRVSMNTEAFF. CDR3 coding DNA: TGTGCCACCAGCAGAGTGTCCATGAACACTGAAGCTTTCTTT. J is TRBJ1-1 and V is TRBV15; D is undetermined. From germline, CDR1 is LNHNV and CDR2 YYDKDF (reference sequence). V gave up 1 base and J gave up 0 bases, with 6 bases separating them. The CDR3 totals 14 residues.

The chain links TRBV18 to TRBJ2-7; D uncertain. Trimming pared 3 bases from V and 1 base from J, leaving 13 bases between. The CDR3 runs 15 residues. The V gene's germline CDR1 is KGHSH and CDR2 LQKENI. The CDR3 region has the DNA TGTGCCAGCTCACCGACCGGTCGAGGATCCTACGAGCAGTACTTC. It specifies CASSPTGRGSYEQYF.

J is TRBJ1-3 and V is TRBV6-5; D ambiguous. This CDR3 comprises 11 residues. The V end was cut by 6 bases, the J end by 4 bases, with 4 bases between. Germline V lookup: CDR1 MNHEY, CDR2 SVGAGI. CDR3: CASRTGNTIYF. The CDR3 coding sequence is TGTGCCAGCAGGACGGGAAACACCATATATTTT.

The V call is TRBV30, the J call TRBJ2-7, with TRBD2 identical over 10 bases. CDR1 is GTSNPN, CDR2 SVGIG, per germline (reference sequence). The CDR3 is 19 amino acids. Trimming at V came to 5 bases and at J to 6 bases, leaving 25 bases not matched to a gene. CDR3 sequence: CAWHRSTRGPEAGGGEQYF. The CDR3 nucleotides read TGTGCCTGGCACCGCTCCACCCGGGGGCCTGAAGCGGGAGGGGGCGAGCAGTACTTC. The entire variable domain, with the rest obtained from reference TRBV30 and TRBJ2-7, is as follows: SQTIHQWPATLVQPVGSPLSLECTVEGTSNPNLYWYRQAAGRGLQLLFYSVGIGQISSEVPQNLSASRPQDRQFILSSKKLLLSDSGFYLCAWHRSTRGPEAGGGEQYFGPGTRLTVT.

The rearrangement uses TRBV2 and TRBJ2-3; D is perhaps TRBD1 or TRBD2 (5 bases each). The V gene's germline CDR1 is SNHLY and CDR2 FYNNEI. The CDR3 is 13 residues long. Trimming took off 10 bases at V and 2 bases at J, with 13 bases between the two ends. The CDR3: CATVRDLTDTQYF. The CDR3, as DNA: TGTGCCACCGTAAGGGACCTCACAGATACGCAGTATTTT.

In DNA form, the CDR3 reads TGCGCCAGCAGCTCCCCAGACAGGGCTGGCTACACCTTC. Translating it yields CASSSPDRAGYTF. The chain employs TRBV5-1 and TRBJ1-2; TRBD1 matches 7 bases. J gave up 7 bases and V 3 bases, and 6 bases lay outside the gene matches. The CDR3 totals 13 residues. Per germline, CDR1 SGHRS and CDR2 YFSETQ.

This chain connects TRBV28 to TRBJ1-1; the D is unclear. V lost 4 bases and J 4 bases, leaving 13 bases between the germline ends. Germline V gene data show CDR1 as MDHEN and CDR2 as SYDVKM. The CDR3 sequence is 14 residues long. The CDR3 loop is CASSYPGPFTEAFF. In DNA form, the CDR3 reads TGTGCCAGCAGTTATCCCGGCCCATTCACTGAAGCTTTCTTT.

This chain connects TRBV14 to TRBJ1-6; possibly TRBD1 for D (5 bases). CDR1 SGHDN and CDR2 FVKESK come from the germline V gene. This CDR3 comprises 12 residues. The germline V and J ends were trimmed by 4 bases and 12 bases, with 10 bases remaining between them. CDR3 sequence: CASSLERGPLHF. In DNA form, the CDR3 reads TGTGCCAGCAGCCTCGAGAGGGGACCCCTCCACTTT.

In nucleotides, the CDR3 is TGTGCCAGCAGCCAAGTCGGCTACCTCACAGATACGCAGTATTTT. Its protein is CASSQVGYLTDTQYF. The chain recombines TRBV21-1 with TRBJ2-3. TRBV21-1 is listed as a pseudogene. This CDR3 has 15 amino acids.

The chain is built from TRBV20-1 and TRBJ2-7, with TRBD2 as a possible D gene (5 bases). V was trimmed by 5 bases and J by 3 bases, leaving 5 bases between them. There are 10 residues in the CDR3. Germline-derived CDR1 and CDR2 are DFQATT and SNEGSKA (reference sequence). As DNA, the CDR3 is TGCAGTGCTGGACTCTACGAGCAGTACTTC. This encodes CSAGLYEQYF.

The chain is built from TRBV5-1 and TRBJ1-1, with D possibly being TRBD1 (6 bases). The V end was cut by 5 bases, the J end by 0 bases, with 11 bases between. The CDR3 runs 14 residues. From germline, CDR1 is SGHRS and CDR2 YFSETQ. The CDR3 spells CASSIDRLNTEAFF. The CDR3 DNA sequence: TGCGCCAGCAGTATCGACAGGCTGAACACTGAAGCTTTCTTT.

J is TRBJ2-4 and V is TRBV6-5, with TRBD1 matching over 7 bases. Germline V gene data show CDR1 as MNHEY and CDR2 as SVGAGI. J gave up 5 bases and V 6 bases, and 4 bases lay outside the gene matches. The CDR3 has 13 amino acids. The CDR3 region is CASRPGQQNIQYF. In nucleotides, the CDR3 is TGTGCCAGCAGGCCGGGACAGCAAAACATTCAGTACTTC.

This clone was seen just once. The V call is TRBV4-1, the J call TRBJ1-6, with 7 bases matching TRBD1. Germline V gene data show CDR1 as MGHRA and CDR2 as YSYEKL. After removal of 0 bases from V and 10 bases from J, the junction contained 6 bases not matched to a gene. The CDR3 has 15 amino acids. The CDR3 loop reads CASSQEDRAFSPLHF. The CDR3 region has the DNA TGCGCCAGCAGCCAAGAAGACAGGGCTTTCTCACCCCTCCACTTT.

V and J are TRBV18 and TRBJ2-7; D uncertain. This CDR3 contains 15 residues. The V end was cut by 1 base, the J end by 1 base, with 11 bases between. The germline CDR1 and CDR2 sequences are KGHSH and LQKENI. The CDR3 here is CASSPLAARSYEQYF. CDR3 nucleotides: TGTGCCAGCTCACCACTTGCCGCCAGATCCTACGAGCAGTACTTC.

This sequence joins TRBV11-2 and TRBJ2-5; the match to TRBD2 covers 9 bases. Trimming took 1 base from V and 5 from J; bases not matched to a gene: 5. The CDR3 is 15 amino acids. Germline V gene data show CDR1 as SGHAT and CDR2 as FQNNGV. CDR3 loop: CASSLGLAVEETQYF. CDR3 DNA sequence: TGTGCCAGCAGCTTAGGACTAGCGGTGGAGGAGACCCAGTACTTC.

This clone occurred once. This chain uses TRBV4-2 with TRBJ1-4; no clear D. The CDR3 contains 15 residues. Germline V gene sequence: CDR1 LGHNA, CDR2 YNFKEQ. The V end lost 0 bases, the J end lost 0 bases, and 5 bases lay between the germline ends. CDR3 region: CASSQDRSTNEKLFF. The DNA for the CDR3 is TGTGCCAGCAGCCAAGATCGCTCAACTAATGAAAAACTGTTTTTT.

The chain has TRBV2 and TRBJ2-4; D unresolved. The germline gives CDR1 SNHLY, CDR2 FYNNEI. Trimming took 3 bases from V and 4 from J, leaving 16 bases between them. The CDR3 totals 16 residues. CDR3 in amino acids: CASSDHIGPLKNIQYF. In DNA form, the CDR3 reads TGTGCCAGCAGTGATCATATAGGGCCCTTAAAAAACATTCAGTACTTC.

CDR3 nucleotide sequence: TGCAGCTCGAGAACAGGGGAGAGCTACACCTTC. It yields the protein CSSRTGESYTF. This rearrangement joins TRBV29-1 to TRBJ1-2, with 7 bases identical to TRBD1. This CDR3 region has 11 residues. V trimming: 8 bases; J trimming: 9 bases; junction bases outside the gene matches: 9. Germline-derived CDR1 and CDR2 are SQVTM and ANQGSEA.

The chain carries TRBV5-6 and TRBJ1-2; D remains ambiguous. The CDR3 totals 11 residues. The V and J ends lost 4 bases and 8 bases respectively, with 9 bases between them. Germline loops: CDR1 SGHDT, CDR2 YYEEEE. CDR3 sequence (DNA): TGTGCCAGCAGCCTCGGACCGGGCTACACCTTC. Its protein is CASSLGPGYTF. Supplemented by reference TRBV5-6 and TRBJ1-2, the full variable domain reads DAGVTQSPTHLIKTRGQQVTLRCSPKSGHDTVSWYQQALGQGPQFIFQYYEEEERQRGNFPDRFSGHQFPNYSSELNVNALLLGDSALYLCASSLGPGYTFGSGTRLTVV.

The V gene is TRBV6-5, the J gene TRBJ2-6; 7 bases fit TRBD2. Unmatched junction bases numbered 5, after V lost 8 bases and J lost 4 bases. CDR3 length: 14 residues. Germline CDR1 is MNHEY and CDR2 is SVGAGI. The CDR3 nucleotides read TGTGCCAGCGGGGGGGGTACCGGGGCCAACGTCCTGACTTTC. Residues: CASGGGTGANVLTF.

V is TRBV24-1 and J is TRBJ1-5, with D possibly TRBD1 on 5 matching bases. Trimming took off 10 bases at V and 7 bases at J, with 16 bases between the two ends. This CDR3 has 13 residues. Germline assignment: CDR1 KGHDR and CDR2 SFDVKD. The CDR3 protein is CATQGTEKQPQHF. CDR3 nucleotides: TGTGCCACGCAGGGAACGGAGAAGCAGCCCCAGCATTTT.

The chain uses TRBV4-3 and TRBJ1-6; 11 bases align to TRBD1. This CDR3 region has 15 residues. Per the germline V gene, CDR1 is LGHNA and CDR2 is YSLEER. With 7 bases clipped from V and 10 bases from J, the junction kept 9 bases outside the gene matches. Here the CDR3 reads CASTRTGGSGSPLHF. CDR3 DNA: TGCGCCAGCACGAGGACAGGGGGCTCTGGGTCACCCCTCCACTTT.